Following are 9 T cell receptor beta chains from one sample sequenced in a study of immune evolution from preneoplasia to lung adenocarcinoma. TCRdb keeps only in-frame clones here, not all; method: immunoSEQ multiplex PCR. The sample records approximately 4,500 clones, 87% being singletons. Material: FFPE invasive lung adenocarcinoma tissue. Receptor source: a person aged 45-65 years with lung adenocarcinoma.

The gene calls are TRBV4-1 and TRBJ2-4; 8 bases align to TRBD2. V shed 2 bases, J shed 3 bases, and the junction held 6 bases outside the gene matches. Germline lookup yields CDR1 MGHRA and CDR2 YSYEKL. The CDR3 length is 16 residues. This chain's CDR3 is CASSQRREDLKNIQYF. CDR3 bases: TGCGCCAGCAGCCAACGGCGGGAGGACCTCAAAAACATTCAGTACTTC.

The rearrangement uses TRBV15 and TRBJ2-1, with 11 bases that match TRBD2. This CDR3 region has 17 residues. Looked up from germline, CDR1 is LNHNV and CDR2 is YYDKDF (reference sequence). Trimming cost V 0 bases and J 10 bases; bases outside gene matches: 11. The CDR3 reads CATSRDLTSGTAGEQFF. CDR3 bases: TGTGCCACCAGCAGAGATCTGACTAGCGGGACCGCAGGGGAGCAGTTCTTC.

This clone has just a few counts. This rearrangement joins TRBV28 to TRBJ2-7; no clear D gene. The CDR3 covers 11 residues. V was clipped by 6 bases and J by 4 bases, with 7 bases between them. Germline V gene data show CDR1 as MDHEN and CDR2 as SYDVKM. The CDR3 is CASSLFYEQYF. The CDR3 DNA reads as TGTGCCAGCAGCCTTTTTTACGAGCAGTACTTC.

The V call is TRBV6-1, the J call TRBJ2-3; 10 bases agree with TRBD2. CDR1 MNHNS and CDR2 SASEGT come from the germline V gene. J was trimmed by 4 bases and V by 2 bases; bases with no gene match: 21. The CDR3 spans 21 residues. The CDR3 sequence: CASSETPLSPHLAGAPDTQYF. CDR3 nucleotides: TGTGCCAGCAGTGAAACCCCGCTTTCCCCGCACCTAGCGGGAGCACCAGATACGCAGTATTTT.

This clone appeared once. This chain's CDR3 is CASSRDRGNEKLFF. CDR3 sequence (DNA): TGTGCCAGCAGTAGAGACAGGGGGAATGAAAAACTGTTTTTT. The chain couples TRBV6-6 to TRBJ1-4; 9 bases are a match to TRBD1. Germline trimming cut 5 bases from V and 5 bases from J; bases unmatched to any gene: 3. The CDR3 consists of 14 residues. Germline V CDR1 and CDR2: MNHNY, SVGAGI (reference sequence).

The rearrangement links TRBV7-9 to TRBJ2-1, with D unclear. The CDR3 covers 11 residues. The germline V gene has CDR1 SEHNR and CDR2 FQNEAQ (reference sequence). The V end was cut by 3 bases, the J end by 8 bases, with 5 bases between. This chain's CDR3 is CASSFGDEQFF. The CDR3 bases are TGTGCCAGCAGCTTTGGGGATGAGCAGTTCTTC.

The V gene is TRBV6-4, the J gene TRBJ1-4; a weak D match, TRBD1 (5 bases). The germline V and J ends were trimmed by 3 bases and 0 bases, with 11 bases remaining between them. CDR3 length: 16 residues. Germline V CDR1 and CDR2: MRHNA, SNTAGT. DNA of the CDR3: TGTGCCAGCAGTGAGGGGGTGGGTGCAACTAATGAAAAACTGTTTTTT. This translates into CASSEGVGATNEKLFF.

The chain couples TRBV4-3 to TRBJ1-2; tentative D call: TRBD1 (5 bases). V was cut by 0 bases and J by 8 bases, with 10 bases left in between. The CDR3 loop spans 13 amino acids. The germline gives CDR1 LGHNA, CDR2 YSLEER. CDR3 amino acids: CASSQEAGRGYTF. DNA for the CDR3: TGCGCCAGCAGCCAAGAGGCGGGGCGCGGCTACACCTTC.

This chain joins TRBV4-1 and TRBJ2-1; TRBD2 matches 13 bases. CDR3 size: 17 residues. V dropped 4 bases and J dropped 4; count of bases not matched to a gene: 7. Germline V gene data show CDR1 as MGHRA and CDR2 as YSYEKL. The CDR3 region has the DNA TGCGCCAGCAGCCGACAAGGGACTAGCGGGACATACAATGAGCAGTTCTTC. Translation: CASSRQGTSGTYNEQFF.